Following are 24 T cell receptor beta chains from one sample sequenced in a study of shared clonotypes between healthy human individuals. The method was immunoSEQ multiplex PCR; TCRdb's version includes in-frame clones alone and lacks a portion of them. This sample has some 580,000 clones, with 95% to 98% found just once. Positive CCR7 selection of CD45RO-negative cells yielded the naive CD8 cells, and terminally differentiated effector memory CD45RA+ cells were excluded. Material: naive CD8+ T cells sorted from blood. These receptors all come from a man aged 25 to 40 in good health.

The chain joins TRBV7-6 to TRBJ2-5; 8 positions match TRBD1. Germline CDR1 reads SGHVS; CDR2 reads FNYEAQ. V trimming: 4 bases; J trimming: 4 bases; junction bases outside the gene matches: 11. CDR3 length: 16 amino acids. The CDR3 DNA is TGTGCCAGCAGCTCCCGGACAGGGTCGGTCGGAGAGACCCAGTACTTC. Translating gives CASSSRTGSVGETQYF.

This clone occurred once. V and J are TRBV28 and TRBJ2-7, with D possibly matching TRBD2 (7 bases). The V end was cut by 3 bases, the J end by 2 bases, with 11 bases between. Looked up from germline, CDR1 is MDHEN and CDR2 is SYDVKM. The CDR3 consists of 14 residues. The CDR3 region has the DNA TGTGCCAGCAGTTTTTCCGGGGGGCCCTACGAGCAGTACTTC. This gives the protein CASSFSGGPYEQYF. The whole variable domain, filled in from reference TRBV28 and TRBJ2-7, reads DVKVTQSSRYLVKRTGEKVFLECVQDMDHENMFWYRQDPGLGLRLIYFSYDVKMKEKGDIPEGYSVSREKKERFSLILESASTNQTSMYLCASSFSGGPYEQYFGPGTRLTVT.

The chain is built from TRBV7-2 and TRBJ1-2, with D possibly matching TRBD1 (5 bases). CDR1 and CDR2 (germline): SGHTA, FQGNSA. CDR3 size: 14 residues. The germline V and J ends were trimmed by 5 bases and 4 bases, with 14 bases remaining between them. CDR3 amino acids: CASSGRDGSYGYTF. CDR3 sequence (DNA): TGTGCCAGCAGCGGGCGGGACGGATCCTATGGCTACACCTTC.

This chain connects TRBV10-2 to TRBJ2-7; D unresolved. Germline V gene lookup returns CDR1 WSHSY and CDR2 SAAADI. CDR3 size: 15 residues. Trimming took 2 bases from V and 3 from J, leaving 14 bases between them. CDR3 DNA: TGCGCCAGCAGTGAGGGGCAGGCGGAATTCTACGAGCAGTACTTC. It codes for CASSEGQAEFYEQYF.

The V and J genes are TRBV13 and TRBJ2-1; TRBD1 matches 10 bases. The CDR3 consists of 15 residues. V shed 4 bases and J 5 bases; nucleotides not matched to a gene: 5. Germline V gene sequence: CDR1 PRHDT, CDR2 FYEKMQ (reference sequence). The CDR3 DNA is TGTGCCAGCAGCTCAGGGGGGACAGGGGACAATGAGCAGTTCTTC. Its translation is CASSSGGTGDNEQFF.

The V and J genes are TRBV15 and TRBJ2-7; D is perhaps TRBD1 or TRBD2 (5 bases each). Germline-derived CDR1 and CDR2 are LNHNV and YYDKDF (reference sequence). The V end lost 7 bases, the J end lost 0 bases, and 10 bases lay between the germline ends. The CDR3 extends over 13 amino acids. The CDR3 region is CATTRGYSYEQYF. The CDR3 bases are TGTGCCACCACCCGGGGCTACTCCTACGAGCAGTACTTC.

This clone was seen only once. This sequence joins TRBV19 and TRBJ2-5, with D hard to call. This CDR3 has 14 residues. Germline-derived CDR1 and CDR2 are LNHDA and SQIVND (reference sequence). The ends were cut back, 7 bases at V and 5 bases at J, with 17 bases in the middle. The CDR3 DNA is TGTGCCAGTACTCCCGGATCTCACCCGGAGACCCAGTACTTC. Its protein is CASTPGSHPETQYF.

The CDR3 here is CASSLVREGYTGELFF. As DNA, the CDR3 is TGTGCCAGCAGCTTGGTACGGGAGGGATACACCGGGGAGCTGTTTTTT. The rearrangement uses TRBV5-5 and TRBJ2-2; TRBD2 agrees at 8 bases. The CDR3 consists of 16 residues. The ends lost 0 bases at V and 3 bases at J; junction bases unmatched: 4. Germline CDR1 is SGHKS and CDR2 is YYEKEE (reference sequence).

As to this clone: The sample holds other DNA sequences that translate to the same CDR3. CDR3 loop: CSVVGASYNEQFF. CDR3 nucleotides: TGCAGCGTTGTGGGCGCTTCCTACAATGAGCAGTTCTTC. This chain uses TRBV29-1 with TRBJ2-1, with no clear D. V was trimmed by 4 bases and J by 1 base, leaving 8 bases between them. This CDR3 region has 13 residues. Germline CDR1 SQVTM, CDR2 ANQGSEA.

Turning to this clone: The same CDR3 also results from other DNA sequences found in this sample. This rearrangement joins TRBV29-1 to TRBJ2-7; possible D gene TRBD2, 5 bases. Trimming stripped 1 base from V and 5 bases from J, with 12 bases between. CDR1 and CDR2 (germline): SQVTM, ANQGSEA. This CDR3 is built from 13 residues. The CDR3 nucleotides read TGCAGCGTTGAAGGGCTAGCACTGAACGAGCAGTACTTC. Protein product: CSVEGLALNEQYF.

The gene calls are TRBV4-3 and TRBJ2-7; 9 bases are shared with TRBD1. V shed 0 bases, J shed 5 bases, and the junction held 5 bases outside the gene matches. CDR3 length: 15 amino acids. Germline CDR1 is LGHNA and CDR2 is YSLEER. The CDR3 reads CASSQDSGQGNEQYF. Written as DNA, the CDR3 is TGCGCCAGCAGCCAAGACTCGGGACAGGGCAACGAGCAGTACTTC.

This sequence joins TRBV5-1 and TRBJ2-1, with 7 bases identical to TRBD2. This CDR3 is built from 16 residues. Trimming took 3 bases from V and 0 from J; bases not matched to a gene: 6. The V gene's germline CDR1 is SGHRS and CDR2 YFSETQ. In nucleotides, the CDR3 is TGCGCCAGCAGCTCCTACGGGGGGAGCTCCTACAATGAGCAGTTCTTC. Translation gives CASSSYGGSSYNEQFF.

The chain employs TRBV27 and TRBJ2-7; D might be TRBD2 (5 bases). This CDR3 is built from 15 residues. Per the germline V gene, CDR1 is MNHEY and CDR2 is SMNVEV (reference sequence). V shed 2 bases and J shed 0 bases, with 11 bases lying between them. CDR3 protein: CASSLGWRSSYEQYF. As DNA, the CDR3 is TGTGCCAGCAGTTTAGGGTGGAGGAGCTCCTACGAGCAGTACTTC.

This sequence joins TRBV6-5 and TRBJ2-7, with 7 bases matching TRBD2. The CDR3 is 14 residues long. Germline-derived CDR1 and CDR2 are MNHEY and SVGAGI. V gave up 5 bases and J gave up 0 bases; unmatched junction bases: 4. CDR3 sequence (DNA): TGTGCCAGCAGTACTAGCGTGAGCTCCTACGAGCAGTACTTC. It specifies CASSTSVSSYEQYF.

J is TRBJ2-7 and V is TRBV6-1, with TRBD1 identical over 11 bases. Germline V gene lookup returns CDR1 MNHNS and CDR2 SASEGT. The V and J ends lost 8 bases and 3 bases, in that order; junction bases with no gene match: 9. The CDR3 extends over 15 amino acids. The CDR3 DNA reads TGTGCCAGCCGGTTTAGGGGACAGGGGGACTACGAGCAGTACTTC. It specifies CASRFRGQGDYEQYF.

This chain links TRBV18 with TRBJ2-7; perhaps TRBD2 as D (6 bases). V was shortened by 2 bases and J by 2 bases, with 13 bases between the two germline ends. CDR1 is KGHSH, CDR2 LQKENI, per germline. The CDR3 sequence is 15 residues long. CDR3 in DNA: TGTGCCAGCTCACCAGTCCCGGAGGGGCCCTACGAGCAGTACTTC. Encoded protein: CASSPVPEGPYEQYF.

This sequence joins TRBV30 and TRBJ2-2; D perhaps matches TRBD1 (6 bases). The V gene's germline CDR1 is GTSNPN and CDR2 SVGIG (reference sequence). Trimming pared 8 bases from V and 3 bases from J, leaving 16 bases between. The CDR3 covers 14 residues. This CDR3 reads CARKQNRDTGELFF. The CDR3 nucleotides are TGTGCCCGTAAACAGAACAGGGACACCGGGGAGCTGTTTTTT.

The V call is TRBV5-5, the J call TRBJ2-2, with 9 nucleotides matching TRBD1. V lost 4 bases and J lost 6; bases outside the gene matches: 7. Germline assignment: CDR1 SGHKS and CDR2 YYEKEE (reference sequence). This CDR3 is 15 amino acids long. CDR3 nucleotides: TGTGCCAGCAGCAGTGACAGGGGGAGGTCCGGGGAGCTGTTTTTT. Encoded protein: CASSSDRGRSGELFF.

This clone was counted a single time. The chain employs TRBV11-2 and TRBJ2-5, with D possibly matching TRBD2 (5 bases). V was cut by 5 bases and J by 5 bases, with 18 bases left in between. Germline loops: CDR1 SGHAT, CDR2 FQNNGV. CDR3 length: 15 residues. CDR3 DNA sequence: TGTGCCAGCAGCACGGAGGCGCCGGGATGGGAGACCCAGTACTTC. Translated: CASSTEAPGWETQYF.

The genes are TRBV5-4 and TRBJ2-4; D might be TRBD2 (6 bases). The V and J ends lost 3 bases and 5 bases respectively, with 9 bases between them. CDR3 size: 13 residues. Germline V gene data show CDR1 as SGHNT and CDR2 as YYREEE (reference sequence). Here the CDR3 DNA reads TGTGCCAGCAGCTCCGGGACTGAAAACATTCAGTACTTC. This translates into CASSSGTENIQYF.

The chain employs TRBV11-2 and TRBJ1-4; D possibly corresponds to TRBD1 (5 bases). The CDR3 sequence is 16 residues long. V shed 5 bases and J shed 5 bases, with 18 bases lying between them. Germline assignment: CDR1 SGHAT and CDR2 FQNNGV. CDR3 sequence reads: CASSPERGWANEKLFF. The CDR3 nucleotides read TGTGCCAGCAGCCCCGAAAGGGGATGGGCAAATGAAAAACTGTTTTTT.

This chain uses TRBV7-9 with TRBJ2-7, with 9 bases fitting TRBD1. With V trimmed by 5 bases and J by 2 bases, 4 bases remained unmatched. The length of the CDR3 is 14 residues. Germline V CDR1 and CDR2: SEHNR, FQNEAQ (reference sequence). The CDR3 DNA follows: TGTGCCAGCAGCCCGCGGACAGGGGCCTACGAGCAGTACTTC. Translation: CASSPRTGAYEQYF.

The rearrangement links TRBV4-1 to TRBJ2-1, with D hard to call. The V and J ends lost 1 base and 9 bases respectively, with 10 bases between them. Germline lookup yields CDR1 MGHRA and CDR2 YSYEKL. This CDR3 contains 13 residues. Here the CDR3 DNA reads TGCGCCAGCAGCCAAGGGGTGGTGGGTGAGCAGTTCTTC. Translating gives CASSQGVVGEQFF.

This clone was recorded only once. This sequence joins TRBV27 and TRBJ2-1; no reliable D call. Germline CDR1 and CDR2: MNHEY and SMNVEV (reference sequence). This CDR3 is 14 amino acids long. V lost 3 bases to trimming and J lost 6 bases, with 12 bases between them. CDR3 bases: TGTGCCAGCAGTTTTCTTGACATTCTCAATGAGCAGTTCTTC. It is translated as CASSFLDILNEQFF.